Below, 29 T cell receptor beta chains from the same sample are listed, as sequenced in a study of identical twins. Using its own MiXCR run on the 5' RACE reads, TCRdb lists one record per CDR3 protein. The data contain around 650,000 distinct CDR3 sequences, around 7.5% of them singletons. This same sample was also part of a study on yellow fever vaccine responses in identical twins.

Input material: PBMCs. These receptors were collected from a woman aged 18-29 years in good health.

The sample holds many counts of this clonotype. The V gene is TRBV10-3, the J gene TRBJ1-5, with TRBD1 as a possible D gene (5 bases). The germline V and J ends were trimmed by 3 bases and 6 bases, with 12 bases remaining between them. CDR3 length: 14 amino acids. CDR1 is ENHRY, CDR2 SYGVKD, per germline. Here the CDR3 DNA reads TGTGCCATCAGTGAAGCGGGGGGTACTCAGCCCCAGCATTTT. It specifies CAISEAGGTQPQHF.

This clonotype was observed a handful of times. The chain carries TRBV7-9 and TRBJ1-3, with D possibly matching TRBD1 (5 bases). The CDR3 loop spans 15 amino acids. V lost 4 bases to trimming and J lost 2 bases, with 12 bases between them. The germline CDR1 and CDR2 sequences are SEHNR and FQNEAQ (reference sequence). CDR3 coding DNA: TGTGCCAGCAGCTCAACCGGGGCCCCTGGAAACACCATATATTTT. Its protein product is CASSSTGAPGNTIYF.

A few counts support this clonotype. V gene TRBV4-1 combines with J gene TRBJ2-1; D remains ambiguous. The germline V and J ends were trimmed by 3 bases and 6 bases, with 18 bases remaining between them. The CDR3 is made up of 16 amino acids. Germline loops: CDR1 MGHRA, CDR2 YSYEKL. The CDR3 region is CASSQATITPGNEQFF. The DNA of the CDR3 is TGCGCCAGCAGCCAGGCCACTATAACCCCTGGCAATGAGCAGTTCTTC.

This clonotype appeared many times. The chain joins TRBV5-1 to TRBJ1-1, with D maybe TRBD1 (5 bases). V was shortened by 1 base and J by 2 bases, with 15 bases between the two germline ends. CDR3 length equals 16 residues. The germline V gene has CDR1 SGHRS and CDR2 YFSETQ. CDR3 coding DNA: TGCGCCAGCAGCTTGAGAGGGGCCGGATCAAACACTGAAGCTTTCTTT. Translating gives CASSLRGAGSNTEAFF.

This clonotype was observed many times. J is TRBJ2-1 and V is TRBV12-3 or TRBV12-4, with 9 bases identical to TRBD2. This CDR3 has 13 residues. The ends lost 6 bases at V and 9 bases at J; junction bases unmatched: 6. DNA for the CDR3: TGTGCCAGCAGGGGACTAGCTCCTGGTGAGCAGTTCTTC. Protein product: CASRGLAPGEQFF.

The CDR3 is CASSYDPWDEQFF. In nucleotides, the CDR3 is TGTGCCAGCAGTTACGACCCTTGGGATGAGCAGTTCTTC. V and J are TRBV6-6 and TRBJ2-1, with D uncertain. The germline V and J ends were trimmed by 2 bases and 8 bases, with 10 bases remaining between them. Germline CDR1 is MNHNY and CDR2 is SVGAGI (reference sequence). CDR3 length: 13 residues.

This clonotype was recorded at least ten times. The chain combines TRBV7-9 with TRBJ2-7; unclear D gene. The CDR3 totals 13 residues. The germline gives CDR1 SEHNR, CDR2 FQNEAQ (reference sequence). Trimming removed 4 bases from V and 1 base from J, with 8 bases in between. The CDR3 DNA follows: TGTGCCAGCAGCTCCCCATTGTCCTACGAGCAGTACTTC. Translating it yields CASSSPLSYEQYF.

CDR3 in DNA: TGTGCCAGCACCAACCCGCCAGGAAACACCATATATTTT. Translating gives CASTNPPGNTIYF. J is TRBJ1-3 and V is TRBV5-5; D unresolved. Germline loops: CDR1 SGHKS, CDR2 YYEKEE (reference sequence). This CDR3 comprises 13 residues. The V and J ends lost 6 bases and 4 bases respectively, with 11 bases between them.

The chain recombines TRBV12-3 or TRBV12-4 with TRBJ2-3; 8 bases are shared with TRBD2. This CDR3 comprises 16 residues. The V gene end was trimmed by 6 bases and the J gene end by 0 bases; junction bases not matched to a gene: 8. DNA of the CDR3: TGTGCCAGCAGGCGAGTAGCGGGGAGGAGCACAGATACGCAGTATTTT. Protein sequence: CASRRVAGRSTDTQYF.

The gene calls are TRBV7-2 and TRBJ2-2, with D possibly being TRBD2 (5 bases). CDR1 and CDR2 from the germline V gene are SGHTA and FQGNSA. V was clipped by 1 base and J by 4 bases, with 13 bases between them. The CDR3 has 16 amino acids. As DNA, the CDR3 is TGTGCCAGCAGCTTAGGAGGGCCCGGGATCACCGGGGAGCTGTTTTTT. Its translation is CASSLGGPGITGELFF.

This clonotype was found a few times. The V call is TRBV6-5, the J call TRBJ2-3; 9 nucleotides agree with TRBD2. The germline gives CDR1 MNHEY, CDR2 SVGAGI. Trimming cost V 0 bases and J 6 bases; bases outside gene matches: 7. CDR3 size: 16 residues. The CDR3 here is CASSYSLAGARDTQYF. The CDR3 DNA is TGTGCCAGCAGTTACTCCTTAGCGGGGGCCCGGGATACGCAGTATTTT.

This clonotype appeared a few times. V gene TRBV6-5 combines with J gene TRBJ1-6; D uncertain. The CDR3 is made up of 15 amino acids. CDR1 and CDR2 from the germline V gene are MNHEY and SVGAGI. Trimming removed 4 bases from V and 6 bases from J, with 13 bases in between. CDR3: CASSSYAESNSPLHF. The DNA for the CDR3 is TGTGCCAGCAGTTCCTATGCAGAAAGTAATTCACCCCTCCACTTT.

This clonotype was found many times. The rearrangement links TRBV12-3 or TRBV12-4 to TRBJ1-5; maybe TRBD1 (6 bases). Trimming took off 6 bases at V and 7 bases at J, with 19 bases between the two ends. This CDR3 is built from 15 residues. The CDR3 sequence is CASSPRRGVNQPQHF. In DNA form, the CDR3 reads TGTGCCAGCAGCCCGCGGAGGGGGGTAAACCAGCCCCAGCATTTT.

The rearrangement links TRBV5-1 to TRBJ2-1; 8 nucleotides agree with TRBD2. The CDR3 has 17 amino acids. V shed 5 bases, J shed 3 bases, and the junction held 13 bases outside the gene matches. CDR1 and CDR2 (germline): SGHRS, YFSETQ. CDR3 in amino acids: CASRPQNTGGHYNEQFF. CDR3 nucleotides: TGCGCCAGCAGACCCCAAAACACGGGGGGGCACTACAATGAGCAGTTCTTC.

This clonotype came up many times. V gene TRBV7-6 combines with J gene TRBJ2-1; 9 nucleotides match TRBD1. Germline trimming cut 1 base from V and 0 bases from J; bases unmatched to any gene: 7. Germline V gene data show CDR1 as SGHVS and CDR2 as FNYEAQ. The CDR3 has 18 amino acids. This chain's CDR3 is CASSLVSGTGSSYNEQFF. CDR3 DNA: TGTGCCAGCAGCTTAGTATCAGGGACAGGGAGCTCCTACAATGAGCAGTTCTTC.

This clonotype was seen only a few times. The CDR3 is CASSTADNGNTIYF. The CDR3, as DNA: TGTGCCAGTAGCACAGCGGACAATGGAAACACCATATATTTT. The chain has TRBV19 and TRBJ1-3, with D perhaps TRBD1 (5 bases). V lost 6 bases and J lost 3, with 12 bases in between. Per germline, CDR1 LNHDA and CDR2 SQIVND (reference sequence). The CDR3 covers 14 residues.

In its sample, this clonotype was seen a few times. The V call is TRBV5-5, the J call TRBJ2-7, with TRBD1 as a possible D gene (6 bases). The length of the CDR3 is 15 residues. Trimming stripped 5 bases from V and 0 bases from J, with 15 bases between. Per germline, CDR1 SGHKS and CDR2 YYEKEE (reference sequence). CDR3 DNA: TGTGCCAGCAGTTTCGGGACACTTAACTCCTACGAGCAGTACGTC. Translating it yields CASSFGTLNSYEQYV.

This clonotype was seen a handful of times. The chain has TRBV20-1 and TRBJ2-1; D assignment may be TRBD1 or TRBD2 (5 bases each). Trimming cost V 6 bases and J 4 bases, with 16 bases left between them. Germline values: CDR1 DFQATT, CDR2 SNEGSKA (reference sequence). The CDR3 runs 14 residues. In nucleotides, the CDR3 is TGCAGTGCATCCACGGGGACCGAGTACAATGAGCAGTTCTTC. The encoded protein is CSASTGTEYNEQFF.

At least ten counts were recorded for this clonotype. The chain employs TRBV6-5 and TRBJ2-5; 9 bases are shared with TRBD2. V shed 0 bases and J 2 bases; nucleotides not matched to a gene: 4. Germline V gives CDR1 MNHEY, CDR2 SVGAGI. CDR3 length: 16 amino acids. The CDR3 reads CASSYSASGVQETQYF. CDR3 bases: TGTGCCAGCAGTTACTCGGCTAGCGGGGTTCAAGAGACCCAGTACTTC.

The chain uses TRBV12-5 and TRBJ1-1; D unclear. V lost 5 bases to trimming and J lost 0 bases, with 10 bases between them. This CDR3 has 14 residues. Germline V gene sequence: CDR1 LGHNT, CDR2 FRNRAP. CDR3 nucleotides: TGTGCTAGTGGTATAACAGAAATGAACACTGAAGCTTTCTTT. Encoded protein: CASGITEMNTEAFF.

This clonotype was observed a few times. The chain combines TRBV7-7 with TRBJ2-1, with 10 bases aligning to TRBD2. This CDR3 contains 18 residues. Germline V gives CDR1 SSHAT, CDR2 FNYEAQ (reference sequence). Trimming took 2 bases from V and 0 from J; bases not matched to a gene: 7. The CDR3 region has the DNA TGTGCCAGCAGCTTAAGTCTAGCGGGAGTCAGCTCCTACAATGAGCAGTTCTTC. It translates to CASSLSLAGVSSYNEQFF.

The chain is built from TRBV7-9 and TRBJ2-3; 9 bases are a match to TRBD2. The J segment lost 2 bases and the V segment lost 5 bases, leaving 11 bases of the junction unmatched. The length of the CDR3 is 17 residues. Germline loops: CDR1 SEHNR, CDR2 FQNEAQ (reference sequence). CDR3 nucleotide sequence: TGTGCCAGCAGCCGCTCTAGCGGGAAGGGAGACACAGATACGCAGTATTTT. Its translation: CASSRSSGKGDTDTQYF. Based on the CDR3 plus reference TRBV7-9 and TRBJ2-3, the full variable domain is DTGVSQNPRHKITKRGQNVTFRCDPISEHNRLYWYRQTLGQGPEFLTYFQNEAQLEKSRLLSDRFSAERPKGSFSTLEIQRTEQGDSAMYLCASSRSSGKGDTDTQYFGPGTRLTVL.

The chain carries TRBV3-1 and TRBJ2-7; 9 bases fit TRBD1. The CDR3 has 14 amino acids. Germline V gene data show CDR1 as LGHDT and CDR2 as YNNKEL (reference sequence). V was clipped by 6 bases and J by 0 bases; unmatched bases: 3. CDR3 sequence reads: CASSDRGDSYEQYF. Written as DNA, the CDR3 is TGTGCCAGCAGTGACAGGGGGGACTCCTACGAGCAGTACTTC.

The rearrangement uses TRBV10-3 and TRBJ2-2; 15 bases fit TRBD2. The CDR3 is made up of 15 amino acids. V lost 8 bases and J lost 5; bases outside the gene matches: 3. Germline assignment: CDR1 ENHRY and CDR2 SYGVKD. Here the CDR3 DNA reads TGTGCCATCGGACTAGCGGGGGGGAGGACCGGGGAGCTGTTTTTT. Translated, it gives CAIGLAGGRTGELFF.

At least ten counts were recorded for this clonotype. This chain connects TRBV28 to TRBJ2-5; perhaps TRBD1 as D (6 bases). The CDR3 totals 14 residues. V was trimmed by 4 bases and J by 5 bases, leaving 14 bases between them. CDR1 is MDHEN and CDR2 is SYDVKM in the germline V gene. CDR3 coding DNA: TGTGCCAGCAGTTGGAACAGGGCCTATGAGACCCAGTACTTC. Translating it yields CASSWNRAYETQYF.

The J gene is TRBJ2-1, the V gene TRBV24-1; 9 bases match TRBD1. CDR3 size: 17 residues. Germline V CDR1 and CDR2: KGHDR, SFDVKD. The junction had 6 bases not matched to a gene; V was cut back by 0 bases and J by 4 bases. DNA of the CDR3: TGTGCCACCAGTGATTTGCCGGGACAGGGTGGTTACAATGAGCAGTTCTTC. Its translation is CATSDLPGQGGYNEQFF.

This clonotype came up a few times. The chain carries TRBV4-2 and TRBJ2-7, with a possible D match to TRBD2 (5 bases). CDR1 LGHNA and CDR2 YNFKEQ come from the germline V gene. The CDR3 runs to 16 residues. Trimming took off 0 bases at V and 7 bases at J, with 19 bases between the two ends. The CDR3 spells CASSQDQLVVLGEQYF. Written as DNA, the CDR3 is TGTGCCAGCAGCCAAGACCAACTAGTCGTCCTGGGAGAGCAGTACTTC.

This chain joins TRBV7-9 and TRBJ1-2; D unresolved. Trimming cost V 2 bases and J 5 bases, with 9 bases left between them. In germline, CDR1 is SEHNR, CDR2 FQNEAQ (reference sequence). The CDR3 is made up of 13 amino acids. The CDR3 DNA sequence: TGTGCCAGCAGCTTAATAGTGGGATATGGCTACACCTTC. It codes for CASSLIVGYGYTF.

This clonotype was recorded at least ten times. This chain uses TRBV20-1 with TRBJ1-2; no clear D gene. In germline, CDR1 is DFQATT, CDR2 SNEGSKA (reference sequence). With 2 bases removed from V and 0 bases from J, the gap between germline ends came to 7 bases. The CDR3 extends over 13 amino acids. The CDR3 sequence: CSARSRSNYGYTF. CDR3 nucleotides: TGCAGTGCTAGAAGTCGGTCTAACTATGGCTACACCTTC.